The 13 T cell receptor beta chains listed next were all sequenced from one sample in a study of response to subunit inactivated influenza vaccine. TCRdb passed the RT-PCR reads through MiXCR, listing each CDR3 protein once. The sample yields about 300,000 distinct CDR3 sequences, roughly a fifth seen once. Source: PBMCs from blood, taken less than 22 months after vaccination. The receptors come from a man aged 50 to 69 who received an inactivated influenza vaccine.

This clonotype was observed at least ten times. V gene TRBV20-1 combines with J gene TRBJ1-1; possibly TRBD1 for D (6 bases). Germline V gene data show CDR1 as DFQATT and CDR2 as SNEGSKA (reference sequence). The CDR3 spans 12 residues. Deletions cut 7 bases from V and 1 base from J, with 10 bases between. CDR3 nucleotides: TGCAGTGTACAGGGCCAGAACACTGAAGCTTTCTTT. Protein: CSVQGQNTEAFF.

This clonotype was detected a few times. The rearrangement links TRBV12-5 to TRBJ1-1, with TRBD1 as a possible D gene (5 bases). The germline V gene has CDR1 LGHNT and CDR2 FRNRAP. The V and J ends lost 3 bases and 1 base respectively, with 9 bases between them. This CDR3 has 14 residues. The CDR3 region has the DNA TGTGCTAGTGGTTTCCAGGGAACGAACACTGAAGCTTTCTTT. Translation: CASGFQGTNTEAFF.

J is TRBJ2-7 and V is TRBV5-1, with TRBD1 identical over 10 bases. Trimming cost V 7 bases and J 5 bases; bases outside gene matches: 6. CDR3 length: 13 amino acids. CDR1 is SGHRS and CDR2 is YFSETQ in the germline V gene. CDR3 sequence (DNA): TGCGCCAGCTCGGGGACAGGGGACCACGAGCAGTACTTC. As protein: CASSGTGDHEQYF. Drawing the rest from reference TRBV5-1 and TRBJ2-7, the complete variable domain is KAGVTQTPRYLIKTRGQQVTLSCSPISGHRSVSWYQQTPGQGLQFLFEYFSETQRNKGNFPGRFSGRQFSNSRSEMNVSTLELGDSALYLCASSGTGDHEQYFGPGTRLTVT.

In this sample, this clonotype turned up a few times. V usage is TRBV7-3 and J usage is TRBJ2-1; D unclear. V lost 5 bases and J lost 0, with 8 bases in between. The length of the CDR3 is 14 residues. Germline-derived CDR1 and CDR2 are SGHTA and FQGTGA. Written as DNA, the CDR3 is TGTGCCAGCAGCGTCCCCGGCTCCTACAATGAGCAGTTCTTC. Translation gives CASSVPGSYNEQFF.

This clonotype was detected a few times. This chain links TRBV12-3 or TRBV12-4 with TRBJ1-2; 9 bases map to TRBD1. J gave up 3 bases and V 5 bases, and 7 bases lay outside the gene matches. This CDR3 comprises 15 residues. The CDR3 sequence: CASSGRDRDHYGYTF. Written as DNA, the CDR3 is TGTGCCAGCAGTGGCCGGGACAGGGACCACTATGGCTACACCTTC.

This clonotype was observed a handful of times. The genes are TRBV4-3 and TRBJ2-2; D is perhaps TRBD1 (5 bases). Germline CDR1 and CDR2: LGHNA and YSLEER. Between the trimmed V and J ends, which lost 4 bases and 2 bases, there was a span of 11 bases. The CDR3 extends over 15 amino acids. CDR3 residues: CASSRRGHNTGELFF. In DNA form, the CDR3 reads TGCGCCAGCAGCCGAAGAGGACACAACACCGGGGAGCTGTTTTTT.

The genes are TRBV18 and TRBJ2-3; D ambiguous. CDR1 KGHSH and CDR2 LQKENI come from the germline V gene. This CDR3 contains 13 residues. The V end lost 3 bases, the J end lost 0 bases, and 4 bases lay between the germline ends. Here the CDR3 DNA reads TGTGCCAGCTCACCCCATAGCACAGATACGCAGTATTTT. Translated, it gives CASSPHSTDTQYF.

The CDR3 here is CASSQDWGGNTEAFF. The CDR3 DNA reads TGTGCCAGCAGCCAAGATTGGGGGGGTAACACTGAAGCTTTCTTT. The V and J genes are TRBV4-2 and TRBJ1-1; D is perhaps TRBD1 (5 bases). CDR1 is LGHNA and CDR2 is YNFKEQ in the germline V gene. V lost 0 bases and J 2 bases, leaving 10 bases between the germline ends. The CDR3 runs 15 residues.

This clonotype has a count of ten or more. The chain has TRBV12-3 or TRBV12-4 and TRBJ2-5; possibly TRBD2 for D (7 bases). This CDR3 contains 15 residues. Trimming shortened V by 2 bases and J by 3 bases, and 13 bases separated the two germline ends. DNA of the CDR3: TGTGCCAGCAGTTTAAGGGGGGGGCGCAAAGAGACCCAGTACTTC. Translating gives CASSLRGGRKETQYF.

The V call is TRBV6-2 or TRBV6-3, the J call TRBJ1-1, with 7 nucleotides matching TRBD1. Germline lookup yields CDR1 MNHEY and CDR2 SVGEGT. CDR3 length: 14 residues. With 2 bases clipped from V and 6 bases from J, the junction kept 6 bases outside the gene matches. The CDR3 coding sequence is TGTGCCAGCAGTTACCCCCAGGGGGGATCTGAAGCTTTCTTT. Amino acids: CASSYPQGGSEAFF.

This clonotype showed up many times. The chain is built from TRBV7-8 and TRBJ1-5; D uncertain. The CDR3 loop spans 19 amino acids. Germline assignment: CDR1 SGHVS and CDR2 FQNEAQ. Trimming removed 1 base at V and 0 bases at J, with 19 bases between. The CDR3 loop reads CASSLGPVLHPYSNQPQHF. CDR3 coding DNA: TGTGCCAGCAGCTTAGGTCCAGTACTTCATCCTTATAGCAATCAGCCCCAGCATTTT.

J is TRBJ2-2 and V is TRBV7-8; 9 bases map to TRBD2. Unmatched junction bases numbered 5, after V lost 1 base and J lost 2 bases. This CDR3 contains 17 residues. Germline CDR1 is SGHVS and CDR2 is FQNEAQ. The CDR3 here is CASSLGVAGANTGELFF. The CDR3, as DNA: TGTGCCAGCAGCTTAGGGGTAGCGGGGGCTAACACCGGGGAGCTGTTTTTT.

The V call is TRBV7-6, the J call TRBJ1-4; D is unclear. This CDR3 is built from 13 residues. V was clipped by 5 bases and J by 5 bases, with 9 bases between them. Per germline, CDR1 SGHVS and CDR2 FNYEAQ. CDR3 DNA sequence: TGTGCCAGCAGCAGAGGACCCAATGAAAAACTGTTTTTT. Translation: CASSRGPNEKLFF.